These 8 T cell receptor beta chains were sequenced from one sample in a study of vaccination and CD4 T cells after COVID-19. The treatment is: roughly 11-day PBMC culture with coronavirus spike peptide pools or control peptides (ViraFEST assay). Sequence data for DNA of cultured CD4+ T cells were generated by the Oncomine TCR Beta short-read assay. TCRdb reprocessed the PCR reads via MiXCR and lists one record per CDR3 protein. Of around 25,000 distinct CDR3 sequences in the sample, more than 35% were seen once. For these receptors, no antigen is known. Sequencing was performed on CD4+ T cells from blood, cultured in vitro. The receptors were gathered from a human donor who had recovered from COVID-19.

This clonotype has just a few counts. The chain combines TRBV7-8 with TRBJ1-5; D call uncertain. CDR1 and CDR2 from the germline V gene are SGHVS and FQNEAQ. Trimming cost V 4 bases and J 4 bases, with 14 bases left between them. This CDR3 is 15 amino acids long. The CDR3 sequence: CASSSVTGGNQPQHF. The DNA of the CDR3 is TGTGCCAGCAGCTCGGTGACCGGTGGGAATCAGCCCCAGCATTTT.

V is TRBV24-1 and J is TRBJ1-5; D is uncertain. The CDR3 is made up of 14 amino acids. Germline loops: CDR1 KGHDR, CDR2 SFDVKD. Trimming stripped 7 bases from V and 5 bases from J, with 14 bases between. The CDR3: CATSQSNSHQPQHF. The DNA of the CDR3 is TGTGCCACCAGCCAAAGTAACAGCCATCAGCCCCAGCATTTT.

V is TRBV6-1 and J is TRBJ1-2, with D unclear. The germline CDR1 and CDR2 sequences are MNHNS and SASEGT. V was shortened by 8 bases and J by 3 bases, with 16 bases between the two germline ends. The CDR3 totals 14 residues. CDR3 sequence: CASEDPRGYYGYTF. In DNA, the CDR3 is TGTGCCAGCGAGGACCCGAGAGGGTACTATGGCTACACCTTC.

Only a few counts were recorded for this clonotype. This chain uses TRBV27 with TRBJ1-1; D perhaps matches TRBD1 (5 bases). Looked up from germline, CDR1 is MNHEY and CDR2 is SMNVEV (reference sequence). V was trimmed by 5 bases and J by 3 bases, leaving 10 bases between them. The CDR3 has 13 residues. The DNA of the CDR3 is TGTGCCAGCAGTCCTAGGGGAGACACTGAAGCTTTCTTT. Translated: CASSPRGDTEAFF.

V usage is TRBV27 and J usage is TRBJ2-7; 10 bases map to TRBD1. The CDR3 is 16 amino acids. Per germline, CDR1 MNHEY and CDR2 SMNVEV (reference sequence). Losses at the gene ends were 4 bases for V and 0 bases for J; bases not matched to a gene: 6. In DNA form, the CDR3 reads TGTGCCAGCAGTTCTCGAGGACAGGGGGTCTCCTACGAGCAGTACTTC. Encoded protein: CASSSRGQGVSYEQYF.

This chain links TRBV7-3 with TRBJ1-6; TRBD1 matches 8 bases. The germline V gene encodes CDR1 SGHTA and CDR2 FQGTGA. This CDR3 has 21 residues. Trimming took 6 bases from V and 0 from J; bases not matched to a gene: 19. Here the CDR3 DNA reads TGTGCCAGCAGGTACACCATTCCCGGTGGGACAGGAAGCTCCTATAATTCACCCCTCCACTTT. Encoded protein: CASRYTIPGGTGSSYNSPLHF.

V and J are TRBV6-1 and TRBJ2-7, with D possibly being TRBD1 (6 bases). Between the trimmed V and J ends, which lost 3 bases and 3 bases, there was a span of 12 bases. There are 14 residues in the CDR3. CDR1 MNHNS and CDR2 SASEGT come from the germline V gene. This chain's CDR3 is CASSDLARGYEQYF. CDR3 coding DNA: TGTGCCAGCAGTGACCTGGCCAGGGGCTACGAGCAGTACTTC.

This clonotype was recorded a few times. The chain carries TRBV28 and TRBJ1-1, with unresolved D. The germline gives CDR1 MDHEN, CDR2 SYDVKM. The V and J ends lost 3 bases and 4 bases respectively, with 15 bases between them. The CDR3 length is 15 residues. The CDR3 is CASSLIGGFGTEAFF. The CDR3 DNA reads as TGTGCCAGCAGTTTGATTGGCGGGTTCGGCACTGAAGCTTTCTTT. The full variable domain, in which reference TRBV28 and TRBJ1-1 provide the parts outside the CDR3, is DVKVTQSSRYLVKRTGEKVFLECVQDMDHENMFWYRQDPGLGLRLIYFSYDVKMKEKGDIPEGYSVSREKKERFSLILESASTNQTSMYLCASSLIGGFGTEAFFGQGTRLTVV.